Listed below are T cell receptor beta chains from one sample, sequenced in a study of shared clonotypes between healthy human individuals. Sequenced by immunoSEQ multiplex PCR; TCRdb stores in-frame clones only, minus some. The table shows nearly 1 million clones, with about three quarters occurring only once. The sample consisted of memory CD4+ T cells sorted from blood. The receptors were sampled from a man aged 18 to 30 in good health. CDR3s include the opening cysteine and the closing phenylalanine or tryptophan. D genes are given only for firm matches. Only part of the rows carry a size: once, few, many, or a class if the clone is expanded.

cdr3_nt	cdr3_aa	j_call	clone_size	d_call	v_call
TGTGCCAGCAGCTGGGGGTCGCGGGGCGGTTACGAGCAGTACTTC	CASSWGSRGGYEQYF	TRBJ2-7	NA	NA	TRBV7-6
TGTGCCTGGAGCGGTGGAGAGACCCAGTACTTC	CAWSGGETQYF	TRBJ2-5	NA	NA	TRBV30
TGTGCCAGTAGTATAGACGGGAGCAATCAGCCCCAGCATTTT	CASSIDGSNQPQHF	TRBJ1-5	NA	NA	TRBV19
TGTGCCAGCAGCTTGGAGTGGGCTTCACCCCTCCACTTT	CASSLEWASPLHF	TRBJ1-6	few	NA	TRBV5-5
TGTGCCAGCAGCTTCGGGGACCGAGCCACCTACGAGCAGTACTTC	CASSFGDRATYEQYF	TRBJ2-7	NA	NA	TRBV11-1
TGTGCCAGCAAACGGGGACTCTGGGGAAATCAGCCCCAGCATTTT	CASKRGLWGNQPQHF	TRBJ1-5	NA	NA	TRBV6-5
TGTGCCAGCAGCTTGGACAATGGCTACACCTTC	CASSLDNGYTF	TRBJ1-2	few	NA	TRBV5-6
TGTGCCAGCAGCAATAGCGGGAGGGCCGCGGAAAACATTCAGTACTTC	CASSNSGRAAENIQYF	TRBJ2-4	NA	TRBD2	TRBV7-2
TGTGCCAGCAGCTTAACTTCTAGCACAGATACGCAGTATTTT	CASSLTSSTDTQYF	TRBJ2-3	once	NA	TRBV7-9
TGTGCCTGGAGTGTTACAGGGGTGCGTGAAAAACTGTTTTTT	CAWSVTGVREKLFF	TRBJ1-4	once	TRBD1	TRBV30
TGTGCCAGCAGTGTGGGCTTGGGGACTAGCGGAAACAATGAGCAGTTCTTC	CASSVGLGTSGNNEQFF	TRBJ2-1	NA	TRBD2	TRBV6-1
TGTGCCAGCAGCTTAGACGCCTCTACCTACGAGCAGTACTTC	CASSLDASTYEQYF	TRBJ2-7	once	NA	TRBV11-2
TGTGCCAGCTCACCCCAGGGGGGTGAAAAACTGTTTTTT	CASSPQGGEKLFF	TRBJ1-4	NA	TRBD1	TRBV18
TGTGCCAGCAGCCTACTTACAGGGCAACTAGCGGGAGTATACAATGAGCAGTTCTTC	CASSLLTGQLAGVYNEQFF	TRBJ2-1	once	TRBD2	TRBV7-4
TGTGCCAGCATTCGGACAGGGAATAATTCACCCCTCCACTTT	CASIRTGNNSPLHF	TRBJ1-6	NA	TRBD1	TRBV2
TGTGCCAGCAGCCGCGCTTTGAACACTGAAGCTTTCTTT	CASSRALNTEAFF	TRBJ1-1	NA	NA	TRBV9
TGTGCCAGCTCACCACCGGTCAGGGTGGAGACCCAGTACTTC	CASSPPVRVETQYF	TRBJ2-5	NA	NA	TRBV18
TGTGCCACCAGCAGGCGGACAGGGCTCTTGCCCCAGCATTTT	CATSRRTGLLPQHF	TRBJ1-5	few	TRBD1	TRBV15
TGTGCCAGCAGCGTCCTCCGGACTGCGGCTCGTAACACCATATATTTT	CASSVLRTAARNTIYF	TRBJ1-3	few	NA	TRBV9
TGTGCCAGCAGCCAAGCTCTGATCAGGGTGAGCACAGATACGCAGTATTTT	CASSQALIRVSTDTQYF	TRBJ2-3	NA	NA	TRBV14
TGTGCCAGCAGTGAACTCGGGACAGAAGGAAACACCATATATTTT	CASSELGTEGNTIYF	TRBJ1-3	NA	TRBD1	TRBV2
TGTGCTAGTGGTTTGGAAACTGGGGCCAACGTCCTGACTTTC	CASGLETGANVLTF	TRBJ2-6	few	NA	TRBV12-5